The rows below give T cell receptor beta chains drawn from one sample of a study of vaccination and CD4 T cells after COVID-19. TCRdb re-called the PCR reads with MiXCR, one entry per CDR3 protein. The sample lists roughly 20,000 distinct CDR3 sequences, roughly two fifths seen once, with about 5% in the top ten. Antigens of these TCRs are unknown. The material was CD4+ T cells from blood, cultured in vitro, obtained before SARS-CoV-2 vaccination. The source of these receptors is a human donor who had recovered from COVID-19. CDR3s include the opening cysteine and the closing phenylalanine or tryptophan. The order of the fields is V gene, D gene, J gene, clone size, CDR3 DNA, CDR3 protein. A D gene is named only where the DNA matches it firmly. Not all rows give a size; the values are once, few, many and, for expanded clones, a class.

>TRBV7-3|TRBD1|TRBJ1-2|.
TGTGCCAGCAGCCCATCCGGGACAGCTAACTATGGCTACACCTTC
CASSPSGTANYGYTF
>TRBV5-1|.|TRBJ2-5|.
TGCGCCAGCAGCTCCGACGGGCCCCAAGAGACCCAGTACTTC
CASSSDGPQETQYF
>TRBV7-2|.|TRBJ2-2|few
TGTGCCAGCAGCTTAGCTGGGCCGGGACTCTTAACCGGGGAGCTGTTTTTT
CASSLAGPGLLTGELFF
>TRBV24-1|TRBD2|TRBJ2-1|.
TGTGCCACCAGTGACGGGACTAGCGGGAGTAATGAGCAGTTCTTC
CATSDGTSGSNEQFF
>TRBV19|.|TRBJ1-5|.
TGTGCCAGTAGTATGAAATCCCGGGACGGTCAGCCCCAGCATTTT
CASSMKSRDGQPQHF
>TRBV2|.|TRBJ2-1|once
TGTGCCAGCAGAGAAGTCTCGGAGCAGTTCTTC
CASREVSEQFF
>TRBV7-2|.|TRBJ2-7|.
TGTGCCAGCAGCTTGAGGCGGGATGAGTCCCATAGCTACGAGCAGTACTTC
CASSLRRDESHSYEQYF
>TRBV11-3|.|TRBJ2-5|.
TGTGCCAGCAGCCCATCGGCAGCCCAAGAGACCCAGTACTTC
CASSPSAAQETQYF
>TRBV15|.|TRBJ2-1|.
TGTGCCACCAGCAGTGAAAGGTGGGTCTGGGGGAATGAGCAGTTCTTC
CATSSERWVWGNEQFF
>TRBV27|.|TRBJ1-5|.
TGTGCCAGCAGTTTTTCCGGGGGCGGCAATCAGCCCCAGCATTTT
CASSFSGGGNQPQHF
>TRBV7-2|.|TRBJ1-2|few
TGTGCCAGCAGCTTAGCCAACGGGGTACTCTATGGCTACACCTTC
CASSLANGVLYGYTF
>TRBV28|TRBD1|TRBJ2-4|medium-sized
TGTGCCAGCGGCCTTCCCGGACAGGGTGCCGCCAAAAACATTCAGTACTTC
CASGLPGQGAAKNIQYF
>TRBV7-2|.|TRBJ2-7|.
TGTGCCAGCAGCTTAGACGGGGGAAAGAACGAGCAGTACTTC
CASSLDGGKNEQYF
>TRBV6-5|TRBD2|TRBJ2-1|few
TGTGCCAGCAGTTATAGGGCCCAGCTAGCGGGATTCTTGGATGAGCAGTTCTTC
CASSYRAQLAGFLDEQFF
>TRBV10-3|.|TRBJ2-3|.
TGTGCCATCAGTGGAAAGGGGAGCACAGATACGCAGTATTTT
CAISGKGSTDTQYF
>TRBV6-2/TRBV6-3|TRBD1|TRBJ1-2|few
TGTGCCAGCAGGCGTTTTTCCGGGACAGAGGATGGCTACACCTTC
CASRRFSGTEDGYTF
>TRBV15|.|TRBJ2-2|few
TGTGCCACCAGCAGAGGAGGGAACACCGGGGAGCTGTTTTTT
CATSRGGNTGELFF
>TRBV15|.|TRBJ1-1|few
TGTGCCACCAGTAGGACAGTGAACACTGAAGCTTTCTTT
CATSRTVNTEAFF
>TRBV30|.|TRBJ1-1|.
TGTGCCTGGGGTAGGGGCGTTGGCACTGAAGCTTTCTTT
CAWGRGVGTEAFF
>TRBV11-2|TRBD2|TRBJ2-3|.
TGTGCCAGCAGCCCATGGAGGACTAGCGGGGGCACAGATACGCAGTATTTT
CASSPWRTSGGTDTQYF
>TRBV20-1|.|TRBJ2-1|few
TGCAGTGCTAGAGATATCGGCGCCCACTCCTACAATGAGCAGTTCTTC
CSARDIGAHSYNEQFF
>TRBV7-3|TRBD2|TRBJ2-3|few
TGTGCCAGCAGCTTAGTGGGGGGGACAGATACGCAGTATTTT
CASSLVGGTDTQYF
>TRBV7-9|.|TRBJ2-5|few
TGTGCCAGCAGCGCAGAGACCCAGTACTTC
CASSAETQYF
>TRBV2|TRBD2|TRBJ2-1|.
TGTGCCAGCCGAAGTAGCGGGACCTACAATGAGCAGTTCTTC
CASRSSGTYNEQFF